What follows are 8 T cell receptor beta chains derived from one specimen sequenced in a study of long-term antiretroviral therapy in people with HIV. Assay version v3.0 of immunoSEQ was used, and it was run at survey level. The repertoire was sequenced with immunoSEQ multiplex PCR; TCRdb's copy has only in-frame clones and lacks some. The sample holds around 26,000 clones, 76% seen once. Source: unsorted PBMCs, taken 1.1 years before starting antiretroviral therapy. Receptors were obtained from a woman aged 40-49 years with HIV.

The chain couples TRBV6-5 to TRBJ2-3; 8 bases agree with TRBD2. The V gene end was trimmed by 2 bases and the J gene end by 3 bases; junction bases not matched to a gene: 4. Germline values: CDR1 MNHEY, CDR2 SVGAGI. CDR3 length equals 15 residues. CDR3 protein: CASSYLAGNTDTQYF. CDR3 coding DNA: TGTGCCAGCAGTTACCTAGCGGGTAATACAGATACGCAGTATTTT.

A single count supports this clone. V is TRBV30 and J is TRBJ1-2; 9 nucleotides match TRBD1. The CDR3 is made up of 11 amino acids. CDR1 and CDR2 (germline): GTSNPN, SVGIG (reference sequence). V trimming: 5 bases; J trimming: 6 bases; junction bases outside the gene matches: 1. CDR3 sequence reads: CAWGDRDGYTF. Written as DNA, the CDR3 is TGTGCCTGGGGGGACAGGGATGGCTACACCTTC.

J is TRBJ1-1 and V is TRBV7-9; no clear D gene. CDR3 length equals 13 residues. Trimming shortened V by 0 bases and J by 10 bases, and 12 bases separated the two germline ends. Germline V gives CDR1 SEHNR, CDR2 FQNEAQ (reference sequence). CDR3 sequence: CASSLAREVGAFF. The DNA of the CDR3 is TGTGCCAGCAGCTTAGCGAGGGAGGTGGGAGCTTTCTTT.

The rearrangement uses TRBV30 and TRBJ1-1; no firm D call. The CDR3 has 10 amino acids. V shed 2 bases and J shed 5 bases, with 3 bases lying between them. Germline CDR1 reads GTSNPN; CDR2 reads SVGIG (reference sequence). In DNA, the CDR3 is TGTGCCTGGAGTTTTACTGAAGCTTTCTTT. The encoded protein is CAWSFTEAFF.

The chain has TRBV19 and TRBJ1-3, with 9 bases identical to TRBD1. After removal of 6 bases from V and 8 bases from J, the junction contained 5 bases not matched to a gene. The CDR3 contains 13 residues. CDR1 LNHDA and CDR2 SQIVND come from the germline V gene (reference sequence). The chain's CDR3 is CASSVQGADTIYF. CDR3 DNA sequence: TGTGCCAGTAGCGTACAGGGGGCGGACACCATATATTTT. The whole variable domain, remainder taken from reference TRBV19 and TRBJ1-3, is DGGITQSPKYLFRKEGQNVTLSCEQNLNHDAMYWYRQDPGQGLRLIYYSQIVNDFQKGDIAEGYSVSREKKESFPLTVTSAQKNPTAFYLCASSVQGADTIYFGEGSWLTVV.

The CDR3 is CAWIFGGWDYGYTF. Written as DNA, the CDR3 is TGTGCCTGGATTTTCGGGGGCTGGGACTATGGCTACACCTTC. V gene TRBV30 combines with J gene TRBJ1-2; weak D call: TRBD1 (6 bases). There are 14 residues in the CDR3. Germline CDR1 and CDR2: GTSNPN and SVGIG (reference sequence). Trimming shortened V by 4 bases and J by 3 bases, and 15 bases separated the two germline ends.

The chain uses TRBV7-6 and TRBJ1-4, with 7 bases lining up with TRBD1. The CDR3 loop spans 13 amino acids. Germline V CDR1 and CDR2: SGHVS, FNYEAQ. The V and J ends lost 5 bases and 7 bases, in that order; junction bases with no gene match: 4. The CDR3 nucleotides are TGTGCCAGCAGCAACCGGGACAGTGAAAAACTGTTTTTT. Amino acids: CASSNRDSEKLFF.

V is TRBV5-4 and J is TRBJ2-2; 8 positions match TRBD1. Germline assignment: CDR1 SGHNT and CDR2 YYREEE (reference sequence). CDR3 length: 16 residues. After removal of 6 bases from V and 4 bases from J, the junction contained 11 bases not matched to a gene. CDR3 nucleotides: TGTGCCAGCACCACAGGACAGGGATTCGGCACCGGGGAGCTGTTTTTT. It yields the protein CASTTGQGFGTGELFF. Full variable domain (missing parts from reference TRBV5-4 and TRBJ2-2): ETGVTQSPTHLIKTRGQQVTLRCSSQSGHNTVSWYQQALGQGPQFIFQYYREEENGRGNFPPRFSGLQFPNYSSELNVNALELDDSALYLCASTTGQGFGTGELFFGEGSRLTVL.